This TCR beta chain appears in the sequencing data of a study of T cells in Graves' hyperthyroidism and ophthalmopathy. At least ten counts were recorded for this clonotype. The CDR3 is made up of 14 amino acids. Germline V gives CDR1 LGHDT, CDR2 YNNKEL (reference sequence). V lost 0 bases and J 1 base, leaving 7 bases between the germline ends. From RNA transcripts, TCR beta CDR3 regions were amplified. Carried out on the TCR CDR3, a first-round RT-PCR used the HTBI primer set. TCRdb used MiXCR to reprocess the multiplex PCR reads, holding one entry per CDR3 protein. The sample has 640,000 or so distinct CDR3 sequences, 12% to 15% seen once; the top ten hold roughly 7%.

The chain combines TRBV3-1 with TRBJ2-7; D tentatively reads TRBD1 or TRBD2 (5 bases each). The sequenced sample consisted of blood. This sequence originates from a young woman with Graves' ophthalmopathy. CDR3 DNA sequence: TGTGCCAGCAGCCAAGAGGGGGTTTCCTACGAGCAGTACTTC. Amino acid sequence: CASSQEGVSYEQYF.